This paragraph covers one T cell receptor beta chain sequence. This sample is drawn from a study of blood T cell repertoires in COVID-19. Overall study context: Both acute and convalescent COVID-19 samples were obtained from the United States, Italy and Spain. T cells, B-cell-depleted T cells, or PBMCs provided the cDNA or gDNA that served as material.

Per the authors' pipeline: From reference gene primer amplification, estimates of nucleated cell counts were derived. Clones were sequenced by immunoSEQ multiplex PCR, and TCRdb holds only the in-frame ones, with some missing. V and J calls and clone size are given by that table; D and trimming were obtained from the DNA. The sample lists 140,000 or so clones; 81% were seen once. The V end lost 5 bases, the J end lost 0 bases, and 18 bases lay between the germline ends. CDR3 size: 17 residues. In germline, CDR1 is SGHAT, CDR2 FQNNGV. The J gene is TRBJ2-3, the V gene TRBV11-2, with TRBD2 as a possible D gene (6 bases). This TCR was sampled from a human donor in a cohort sampled during active COVID-19. The sequencing sample was made of peripheral blood. Written as DNA, the CDR3 is TGTGCCAGCAGCCCCCGCGGAGGGCCGAAAAGCACAGATACGCAGTATTTT. Residues: CASSPRGGPKSTDTQYF.